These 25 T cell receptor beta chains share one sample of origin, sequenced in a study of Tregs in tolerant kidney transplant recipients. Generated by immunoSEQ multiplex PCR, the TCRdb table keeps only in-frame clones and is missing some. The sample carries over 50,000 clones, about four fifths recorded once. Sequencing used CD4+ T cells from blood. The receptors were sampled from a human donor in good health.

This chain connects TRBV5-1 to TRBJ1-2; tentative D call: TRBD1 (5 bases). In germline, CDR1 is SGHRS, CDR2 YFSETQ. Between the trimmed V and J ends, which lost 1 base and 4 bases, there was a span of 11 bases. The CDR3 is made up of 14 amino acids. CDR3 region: CASSLRGTGYGYTF. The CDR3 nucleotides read TGCGCCAGCAGCTTGCGGGGCACTGGCTATGGCTACACCTTC.

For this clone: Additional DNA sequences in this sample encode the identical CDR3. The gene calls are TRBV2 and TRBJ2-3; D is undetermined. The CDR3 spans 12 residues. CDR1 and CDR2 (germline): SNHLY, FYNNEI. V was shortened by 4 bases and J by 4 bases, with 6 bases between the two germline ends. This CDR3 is CASSVRADTQYF. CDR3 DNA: TGTGCCAGCAGTGTACGGGCAGATACGCAGTATTTT.

CDR3 in amino acids: CASSQPMSGAGYTF. The CDR3 region has the DNA TGCGCCAGCAGCCAACCAATGTCGGGGGCGGGCTACACCTTC. This chain connects TRBV4-1 to TRBJ1-2; maybe TRBD1 (6 bases). The CDR3 runs 14 residues. Per germline, CDR1 MGHRA and CDR2 YSYEKL. V was cut by 2 bases and J by 8 bases, with 15 bases left in between.

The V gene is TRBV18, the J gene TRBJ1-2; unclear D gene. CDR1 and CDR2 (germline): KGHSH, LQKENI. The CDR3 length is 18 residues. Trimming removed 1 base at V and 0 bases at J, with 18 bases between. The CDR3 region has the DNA TGTGCCAGCTCACCACTTAGTAGGGCAGGAGGAGCTAACTATGGCTACACCTTC. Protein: CASSPLSRAGGANYGYTF.

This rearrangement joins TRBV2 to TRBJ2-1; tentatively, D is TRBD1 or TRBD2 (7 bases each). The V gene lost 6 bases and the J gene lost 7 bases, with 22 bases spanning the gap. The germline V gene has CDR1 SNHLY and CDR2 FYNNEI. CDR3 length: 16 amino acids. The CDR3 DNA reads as TGTGCCAGCAGCCCTAGCAGGGGAGGGGGCCGGAATGAGCAGTTCTTC. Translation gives CASSPSRGGGRNEQFF. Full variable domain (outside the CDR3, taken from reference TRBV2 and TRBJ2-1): EPEVTQTPSHQVTQMGQEVILRCVPISNHLYFYWYRQILGQKVEFLVSFYNNEISEKSEIFDDQFSVERPDGSNFTLKIRSTKLEDSAMYFCASSPSRGGGRNEQFFGPGTRLTVL.

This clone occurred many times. The CDR3 protein is CASSKLAGTTYEQYF. DNA of the CDR3: TGTGCCAGTAGTAAATTAGCGGGGACTACCTACGAGCAGTACTTC. This rearrangement joins TRBV19 to TRBJ2-7; 8 bases are a match to TRBD2. The CDR3 runs to 15 residues. V gave up 4 bases and J gave up 2 bases; unmatched junction bases: 7. Germline V gene sequence: CDR1 LNHDA, CDR2 SQIVND (reference sequence).

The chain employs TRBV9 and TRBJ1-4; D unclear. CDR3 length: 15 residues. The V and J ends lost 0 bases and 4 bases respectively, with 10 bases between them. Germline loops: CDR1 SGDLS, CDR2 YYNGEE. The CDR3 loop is CASSVAPEINEKLFF. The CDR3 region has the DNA TGTGCCAGCAGCGTAGCTCCGGAGATTAATGAAAAACTGTTTTTT. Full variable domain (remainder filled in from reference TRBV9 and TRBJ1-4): DSGVTQTPKHLITATGQRVTLRCSPRSGDLSVYWYQQSLDQGLQFLIQYYNGEERAKGNILERFSAQQFPDLHSELNLSSLELGDSALYFCASSVAPEINEKLFFGSGTQLSVL.

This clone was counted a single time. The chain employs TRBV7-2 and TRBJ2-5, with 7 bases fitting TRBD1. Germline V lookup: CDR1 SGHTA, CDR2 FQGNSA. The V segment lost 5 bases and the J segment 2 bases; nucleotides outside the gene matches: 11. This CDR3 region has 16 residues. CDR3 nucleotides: TGTGCCAGCAGCCCCCCCGGGACAGTGGGGCAAGAGACCCAGTACTTC. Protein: CASSPPGTVGQETQYF.

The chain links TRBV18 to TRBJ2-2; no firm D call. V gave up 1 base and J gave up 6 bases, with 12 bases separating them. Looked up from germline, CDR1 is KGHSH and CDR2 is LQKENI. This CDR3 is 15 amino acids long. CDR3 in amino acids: CASSPLVGMSGELFF. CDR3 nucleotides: TGTGCCAGCTCACCACTCGTAGGGATGTCCGGGGAGCTGTTTTTT.

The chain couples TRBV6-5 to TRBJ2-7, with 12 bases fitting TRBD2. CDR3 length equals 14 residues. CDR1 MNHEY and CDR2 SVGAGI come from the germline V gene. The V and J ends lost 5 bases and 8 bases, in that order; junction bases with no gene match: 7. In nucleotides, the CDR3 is TGTGCCAGCAGTCCTAGCGGGGGGGTTTGGCAGCAGTACTTC. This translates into CASSPSGGVWQQYF.

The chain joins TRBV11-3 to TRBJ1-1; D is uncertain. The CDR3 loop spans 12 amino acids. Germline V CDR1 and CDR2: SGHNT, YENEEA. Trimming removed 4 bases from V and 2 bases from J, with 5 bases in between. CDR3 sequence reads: CASSSDNTEAFF. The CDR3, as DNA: TGTGCCAGCAGCTCCGATAACACTGAAGCTTTCTTT. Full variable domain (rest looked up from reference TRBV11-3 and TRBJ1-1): EAGVVQSPRYKIIEKKQPVAFWCNPISGHNTLYWYLQNLGQGPELLIRYENEEAVDDSQLPKDRFSAERLKGVDSTLKIQPAELGDSAVYLCASSSDNTEAFFGQGTRLTVV.

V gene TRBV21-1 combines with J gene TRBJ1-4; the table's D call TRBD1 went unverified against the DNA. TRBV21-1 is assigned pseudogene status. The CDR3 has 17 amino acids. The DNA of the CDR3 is TGTGCCAGCAGTCGATGCCCCCACAAGTCAACTAATGAAAAACTGTTTTTT. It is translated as CASSRCPHKSTNEKLFF.

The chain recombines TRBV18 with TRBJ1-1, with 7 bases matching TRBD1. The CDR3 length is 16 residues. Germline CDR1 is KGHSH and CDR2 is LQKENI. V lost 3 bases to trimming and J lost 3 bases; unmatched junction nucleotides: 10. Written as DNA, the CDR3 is TGTGCCAGCTCACCCCGACAGGGATTGGGCCACACTGAAGCTTTCTTT. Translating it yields CASSPRQGLGHTEAFF.

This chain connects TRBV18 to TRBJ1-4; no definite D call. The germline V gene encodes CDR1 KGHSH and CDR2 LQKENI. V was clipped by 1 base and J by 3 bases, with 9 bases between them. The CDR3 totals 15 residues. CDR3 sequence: CASSPRRDPNEKLFF. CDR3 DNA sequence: TGTGCCAGCTCACCACGTCGAGACCCTAATGAAAAACTGTTTTTT.

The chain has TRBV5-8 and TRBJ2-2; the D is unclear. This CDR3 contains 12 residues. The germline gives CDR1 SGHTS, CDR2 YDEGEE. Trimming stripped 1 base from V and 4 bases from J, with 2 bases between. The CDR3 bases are TGTGCCAGCAGCTTGACCACCGGGGAGCTGTTTTTT. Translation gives CASSLTTGELFF.

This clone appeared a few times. CDR3 loop: CAWSGLAGETQYF. The CDR3 region has the DNA TGTGCCTGGAGTGGGCTAGCTGGGGAGACCCAGTACTTC. This chain uses TRBV30 with TRBJ2-5; perhaps TRBD2 as D (5 bases). Trimming shortened V by 1 base and J by 5 bases, and 11 bases separated the two germline ends. The CDR3 sequence is 13 residues long. Germline V gene data show CDR1 as GTSNPN and CDR2 as SVGIG (reference sequence).

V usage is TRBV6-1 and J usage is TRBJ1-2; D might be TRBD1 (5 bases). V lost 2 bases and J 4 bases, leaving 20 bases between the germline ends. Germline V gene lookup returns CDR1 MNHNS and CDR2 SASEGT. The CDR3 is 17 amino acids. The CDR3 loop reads CASSELPGAHTFYGYTF. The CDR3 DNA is TGTGCCAGCAGTGAACTTCCCGGGGCCCATACATTCTATGGCTACACCTTC.

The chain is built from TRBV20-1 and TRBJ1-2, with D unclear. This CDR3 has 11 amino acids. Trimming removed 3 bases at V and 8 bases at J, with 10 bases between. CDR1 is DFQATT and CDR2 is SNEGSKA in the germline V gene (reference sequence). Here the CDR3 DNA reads TGCAGTGCTAGCGTTGCGGGGGGCTACACCTTC. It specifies CSASVAGGYTF.

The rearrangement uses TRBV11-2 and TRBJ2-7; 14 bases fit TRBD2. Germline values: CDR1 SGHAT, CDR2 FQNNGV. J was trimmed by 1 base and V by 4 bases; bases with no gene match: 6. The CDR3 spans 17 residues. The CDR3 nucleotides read TGTGCCAGCAGCTCGCCGGGACTAGCGGGAGTATCCTACGAGCAGTACTTC. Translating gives CASSSPGLAGVSYEQYF.

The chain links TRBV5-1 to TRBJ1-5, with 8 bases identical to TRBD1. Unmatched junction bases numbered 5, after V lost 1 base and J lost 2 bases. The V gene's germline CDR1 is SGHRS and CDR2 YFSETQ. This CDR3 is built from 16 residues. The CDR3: CASSLSGQGGNQPQHF. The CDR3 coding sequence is TGCGCCAGCAGCTTGTCCGGACAGGGTGGCAATCAGCCCCAGCATTTT. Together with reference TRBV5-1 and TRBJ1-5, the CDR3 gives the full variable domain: KAGVTQTPRYLIKTRGQQVTLSCSPISGHRSVSWYQQTPGQGLQFLFEYFSETQRNKGNFPGRFSGRQFSNSRSEMNVSTLELGDSALYLCASSLSGQGGNQPQHFGDGTRLSIL.

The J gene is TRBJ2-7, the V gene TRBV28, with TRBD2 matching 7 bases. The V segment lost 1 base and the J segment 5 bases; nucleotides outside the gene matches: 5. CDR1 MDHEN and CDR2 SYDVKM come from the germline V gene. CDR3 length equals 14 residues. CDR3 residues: CASSLSAGLNEQYF. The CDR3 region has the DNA TGTGCCAGCAGTTTATCAGCGGGACTTAACGAGCAGTACTTC.

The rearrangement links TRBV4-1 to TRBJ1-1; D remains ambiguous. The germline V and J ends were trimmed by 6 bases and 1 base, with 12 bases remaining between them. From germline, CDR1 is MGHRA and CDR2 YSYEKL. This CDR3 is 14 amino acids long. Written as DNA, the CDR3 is TGCGCCAGCAGAAGTGCAGCGAAGAACACTGAAGCTTTCTTT. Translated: CASRSAAKNTEAFF.

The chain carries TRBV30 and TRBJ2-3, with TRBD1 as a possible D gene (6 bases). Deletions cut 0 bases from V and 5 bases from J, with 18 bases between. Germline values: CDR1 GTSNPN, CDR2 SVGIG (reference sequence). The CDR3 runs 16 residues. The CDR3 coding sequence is TGTGCCTGGAGTGTACACTCAGGGGCTAAGGGAGATACGCAGTATTTT. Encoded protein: CAWSVHSGAKGDTQYF.

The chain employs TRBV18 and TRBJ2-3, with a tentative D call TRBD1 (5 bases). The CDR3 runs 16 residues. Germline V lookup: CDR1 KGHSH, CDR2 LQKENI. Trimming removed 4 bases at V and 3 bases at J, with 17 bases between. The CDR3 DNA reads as TGTGCCAGCTCACTCCCCGTTTGGCAGGGAACAGATACGCAGTATTTT. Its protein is CASSLPVWQGTDTQYF.

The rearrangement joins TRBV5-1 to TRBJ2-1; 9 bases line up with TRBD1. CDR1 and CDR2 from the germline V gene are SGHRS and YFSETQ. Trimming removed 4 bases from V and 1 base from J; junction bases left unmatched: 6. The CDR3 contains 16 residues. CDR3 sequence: CASSTTGTGSYNEQFF. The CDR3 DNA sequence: TGCGCCAGCAGCACCACCGGGACAGGGTCCTACAATGAGCAGTTCTTC.